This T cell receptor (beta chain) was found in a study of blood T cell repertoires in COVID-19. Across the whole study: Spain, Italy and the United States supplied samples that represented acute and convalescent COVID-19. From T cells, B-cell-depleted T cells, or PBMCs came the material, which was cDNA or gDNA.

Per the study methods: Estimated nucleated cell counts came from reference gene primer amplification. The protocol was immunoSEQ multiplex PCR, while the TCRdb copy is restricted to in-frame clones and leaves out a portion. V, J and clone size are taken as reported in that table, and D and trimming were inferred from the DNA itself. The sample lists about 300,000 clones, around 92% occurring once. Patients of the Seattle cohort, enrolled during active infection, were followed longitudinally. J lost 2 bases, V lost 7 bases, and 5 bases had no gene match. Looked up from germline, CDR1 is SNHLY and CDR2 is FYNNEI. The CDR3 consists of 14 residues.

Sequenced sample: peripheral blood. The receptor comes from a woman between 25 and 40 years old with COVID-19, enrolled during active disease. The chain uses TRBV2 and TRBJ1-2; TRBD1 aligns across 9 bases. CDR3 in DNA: TGTGCCAGCAACCGACAGGGGGAGAACTATGGCTACACCTTC. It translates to CASNRQGENYGYTF.